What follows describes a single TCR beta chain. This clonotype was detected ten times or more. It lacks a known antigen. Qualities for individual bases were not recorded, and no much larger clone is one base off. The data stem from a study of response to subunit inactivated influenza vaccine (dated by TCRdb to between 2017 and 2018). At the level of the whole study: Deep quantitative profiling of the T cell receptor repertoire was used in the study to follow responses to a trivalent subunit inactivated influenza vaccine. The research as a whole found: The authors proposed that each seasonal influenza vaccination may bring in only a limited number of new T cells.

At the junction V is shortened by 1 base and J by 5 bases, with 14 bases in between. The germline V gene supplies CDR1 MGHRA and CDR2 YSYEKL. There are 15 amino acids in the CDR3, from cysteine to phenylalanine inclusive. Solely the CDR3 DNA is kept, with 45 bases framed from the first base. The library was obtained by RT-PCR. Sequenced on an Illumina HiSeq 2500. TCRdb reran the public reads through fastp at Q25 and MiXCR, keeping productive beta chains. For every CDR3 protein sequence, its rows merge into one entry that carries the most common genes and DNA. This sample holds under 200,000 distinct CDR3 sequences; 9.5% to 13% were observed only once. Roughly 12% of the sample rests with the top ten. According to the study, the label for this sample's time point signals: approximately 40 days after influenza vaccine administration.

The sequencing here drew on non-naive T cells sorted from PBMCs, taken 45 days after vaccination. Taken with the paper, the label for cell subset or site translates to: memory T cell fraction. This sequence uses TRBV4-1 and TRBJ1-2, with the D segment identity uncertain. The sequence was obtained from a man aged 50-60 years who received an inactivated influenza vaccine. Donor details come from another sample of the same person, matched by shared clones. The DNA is TGCGCCAGCAGCCAAGGAAGGGTTGGCCCGTATGGCTACACCTTC. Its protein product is CASSQGRVGPYGYTF.